This entry lists 26 T cell receptor beta chains sequenced from one sample in a study of response to subunit inactivated influenza vaccine (dated by TCRdb to between 2017 and 2018). Libraries were constructed by RT-PCR. TCRdb lists the instrument as Illumina HiSeq 2500. TCRdb reworked the public reads: Q25 trimming with fastp, MiXCR clone assembly, productive beta chains retained. Here each entry gathers all rows of one CDR3 protein and keeps the most common genes and DNA. The sample table lists 500,000 to 600,000 distinct CDR3 sequences, 16% of them with a count of one. In total, the top ten clones hold 2.5% to 3.5% of the sample. The sample here was CD4+ T cells sorted from PBMCs, taken less than 30 months after vaccination. The receptors shown here come from a man in his fifties or sixties who received an inactivated influenza vaccine. Donor details come from another sample of the same person, matched by shared clones.

The CDR3 loop is CASSQEGGFSGNTIYF. Written as DNA, the CDR3 is TGCGCCAGCAGCCAAGAGGGCGGCTTCTCTGGAAACACCATATATTTT. The chain uses TRBV4-1 and TRBJ1-3; unclear D gene. The CDR3 runs 16 residues. Germline lookup yields CDR1 MGHRA and CDR2 YSYEKL. With 0 bases removed from V and 0 bases from J, the gap between germline ends came to 9 bases.

This clonotype appeared a few times. This chain connects TRBV20-1 to TRBJ2-1; D call uncertain. Germline CDR1 reads DFQATT; CDR2 reads SNEGSKA (reference sequence). This CDR3 region has 11 residues. The V end lost 5 bases, the J end lost 1 base, and 3 bases lay between the germline ends. The CDR3 loop is CSARSYNEQFF. CDR3 nucleotide sequence: TGCAGTGCTCGTTCCTACAATGAGCAGTTCTTC.

Written as DNA, the CDR3 is TGCGCCAGCAGCCAAGCTGGTTTTGGGACTAGCGGATACGAGCAGTACTTC. It specifies CASSQAGFGTSGYEQYF. The gene calls are TRBV4-3 and TRBJ2-7; 11 positions match TRBD2. The length of the CDR3 is 17 residues. The germline gives CDR1 LGHNA, CDR2 YSLEER. V shed 1 base and J 4 bases; nucleotides not matched to a gene: 9.

This chain joins TRBV19 and TRBJ2-4; D gene ambiguous. Germline CDR1 LNHDA, CDR2 SQIVND (reference sequence). This CDR3 has 11 amino acids. V lost 3 bases to trimming and J lost 7 bases, with 4 bases between them. CDR3 in DNA: TGTGCCAGTAGTATCGGGAACATTCAGTACTTC. This codes for CASSIGNIQYF.

The chain uses TRBV7-9 and TRBJ1-1; weak D call: TRBD1 (5 bases). The germline gives CDR1 SEHNR, CDR2 FQNEAQ (reference sequence). The germline V and J ends were trimmed by 5 bases and 4 bases, with 20 bases remaining between them. The CDR3 spans 16 residues. CDR3 residues: CASSDPFGGKGTEAFF. CDR3 nucleotide sequence: TGTGCCAGCAGCGATCCCTTCGGGGGTAAAGGCACTGAAGCTTTCTTT.

This clonotype was counted a few times. The CDR3 nucleotides read TGTGCCAGCAGCAAAACAGGGGCCAGGGGGGCAGATACGCAGTATTTT. Amino acid sequence: CASSKTGARGADTQYF. The chain has TRBV7-2 and TRBJ2-3, with D possibly TRBD1 on 7 matching bases. CDR1 and CDR2 from the germline V gene are SGHTA and FQGNSA. The CDR3 is made up of 16 amino acids. Trimming pared 5 bases from V and 4 bases from J, leaving 19 bases between.

The chain links TRBV7-2 to TRBJ2-3; TRBD2 is a possible D gene (5 bases). The CDR3 loop spans 15 amino acids. CDR1 SGHTA and CDR2 FQGNSA come from the germline V gene. V dropped 0 bases and J dropped 6 bases, with 13 bases sitting between them. The CDR3 here is CASSLASEAWDTQYF. The CDR3, as DNA: TGTGCCAGCAGCTTAGCTAGCGAGGCATGGGATACGCAGTATTTT.

This chain links TRBV5-1 with TRBJ2-7, with 14 bases fitting TRBD2. With V trimmed by 4 bases and J by 6 bases, 9 bases remained unmatched. The CDR3 sequence is 16 residues long. CDR1 and CDR2 from the germline V gene are SGHRS and YFSETQ. CDR3: CASSEGTSGRTSEQYF. The CDR3 nucleotides are TGCGCCAGCAGCGAGGGGACTAGCGGGAGAACTAGCGAGCAGTACTTC. The complete variable domain, with remaining parts taken from reference TRBV5-1 and TRBJ2-7, reads KAGVTQTPRYLIKTRGQQVTLSCSPISGHRSVSWYQQTPGQGLQFLFEYFSETQRNKGNFPGRFSGRQFSNSRSEMNVSTLELGDSALYLCASSEGTSGRTSEQYFGPGTRLTVT.

This clonotype occurred many times. The V call is TRBV20-1, the J call TRBJ1-1; D unclear. Germline loops: CDR1 DFQATT, CDR2 SNEGSKA (reference sequence). Trimming cost V 3 bases and J 3 bases, with 8 bases left between them. The CDR3 covers 12 residues. CDR3 sequence reads: CSARYRHTEAFF. In DNA form, the CDR3 reads TGCAGTGCTAGGTACAGACACACTGAAGCTTTCTTT.

This clonotype was counted only a few times. This chain uses TRBV21-1 with TRBJ2-1; TRBD1 is the table's D call, not checked against the DNA. TRBV21-1 is assigned pseudogene status. This CDR3 is 15 amino acids long. The CDR3 region has the DNA TGTGCCAGCAGCACGAGACAGGGGGAGGACAATGAGCAGTTCTTC. Protein: CASSTRQGEDNEQFF.

V is TRBV12-3 or TRBV12-4 and J is TRBJ2-1; 7 bases are a match to TRBD2. CDR3 length: 14 amino acids. V shed 5 bases, J shed 5 bases, and the junction held 6 bases outside the gene matches. The CDR3 DNA reads as TGTGCCAGCAGTGCCGGGACTACGAACAATGAGCAGTTCTTC. It translates to CASSAGTTNNEQFF.

The V call is TRBV6-1, the J call TRBJ2-7, with D hard to call. V dropped 5 bases and J dropped 0 bases, with 11 bases sitting between them. The CDR3 runs to 14 residues. Germline assignment: CDR1 MNHNS and CDR2 SASEGT. The CDR3 nucleotides are TGTGCCAGCAGTCAAAATGTTGGCTCCTACGAGCAGTACTTC. Its translation is CASSQNVGSYEQYF.

This clonotype was seen only once. The rearrangement joins TRBV12-3 or TRBV12-4 to TRBJ2-5; tentatively, D is TRBD1 or TRBD2 (6 bases each). V was clipped by 6 bases and J by 4 bases, with 18 bases between them. The CDR3 has 15 amino acids. This chain's CDR3 is CASSKGVGGRETQYF. The DNA for the CDR3 is TGTGCCAGCAGCAAGGGGGTAGGGGGGAGAGAGACCCAGTACTTC.

This clonotype was seen ten or more times. This chain joins TRBV12-3 or TRBV12-4 and TRBJ2-5; D is possibly TRBD1 (5 bases). Trimming took 6 bases from V and 2 from J, leaving 10 bases between them. CDR3 size: 13 residues. CDR3 nucleotide sequence: TGTGCCAGCAGAGCTCAGGGTCAAGAGACCCAGTACTTC. Its translation: CASRAQGQETQYF.

This chain links TRBV2 with TRBJ1-2; D perhaps matches TRBD1 (6 bases). Germline V gene data show CDR1 as SNHLY and CDR2 as FYNNEI. The CDR3 is 13 amino acids. V was clipped by 3 bases and J by 4 bases, with 9 bases between them. CDR3 loop: CASSDGQFYGYTF. The CDR3 DNA reads TGTGCCAGCAGTGATGGACAGTTCTATGGCTACACCTTC.

This clonotype was observed a handful of times. This chain uses TRBV5-6 with TRBJ1-4, with TRBD1 matching over 8 bases. This CDR3 has 14 amino acids. Germline CDR1 and CDR2: SGHDT and YYEEEE. Trimming took 2 bases from V and 4 from J; bases not matched to a gene: 1. CDR3 in amino acids: CASSLQGVNEKLFF. CDR3 bases: TGTGCCAGCAGCTTACAGGGGGTTAATGAAAAACTGTTTTTT.

A few counts support this clonotype. The chain recombines TRBV20-1 with TRBJ2-1; 12 bases align to TRBD2. CDR3 length: 16 amino acids. V lost 1 base to trimming and J lost 7 bases; unmatched junction nucleotides: 8. The germline CDR1 and CDR2 sequences are DFQATT and SNEGSKA (reference sequence). Here the CDR3 reads CSARVVLAGGGNEQFF. CDR3 coding DNA: TGCAGTGCTAGAGTTGTACTAGCGGGAGGAGGGAATGAGCAGTTCTTC.

This clonotype was recorded many times. This chain links TRBV20-1 with TRBJ1-1; D is undetermined. The CDR3 loop spans 12 amino acids. CDR1 is DFQATT and CDR2 is SNEGSKA in the germline V gene (reference sequence). V was pared by 5 bases and J by 4 bases, with 11 bases between. CDR3: CSARARSTEAFF. CDR3 sequence (DNA): TGCAGTGCTCGGGCGCGGAGCACTGAAGCTTTCTTT.

The chain links TRBV18 to TRBJ2-5, with 10 nucleotides matching TRBD2. V was clipped by 5 bases and J by 2 bases; unmatched bases: 5. The V gene's germline CDR1 is KGHSH and CDR2 LQKENI. The CDR3 is made up of 15 amino acids. CDR3: CASSETSGPQETQYF. The CDR3 nucleotides are TGTGCCAGCTCAGAGACTAGCGGGCCTCAAGAGACCCAGTACTTC.

This clonotype came up a few times. V is TRBV10-3 and J is TRBJ1-2; 7 nucleotides align to TRBD1. This CDR3 comprises 18 residues. Trimming took 3 bases from V and 6 from J; bases not matched to a gene: 19. Germline V gene data show CDR1 as ENHRY and CDR2 as SYGVKD. CDR3 DNA: TGTGCCATCAGTGAAGGGACAGTTTCACTACGAAAAGAGAATGGCTACACCTTC. Encoded protein: CAISEGTVSLRKENGYTF.

This clonotype was seen a handful of times. The chain recombines TRBV11-2 with TRBJ2-5; unclear D gene. The germline V gene has CDR1 SGHAT and CDR2 FQNNGV. With 1 base removed from V and 5 bases from J, the gap between germline ends came to 8 bases. There are 13 residues in the CDR3. The CDR3 coding sequence is TGTGCCAGCAGCTTAGGAGGCTTGGAGACCCAGTACTTC. Amino acids: CASSLGGLETQYF.

The chain carries TRBV7-9 and TRBJ2-7, with a weak D call TRBD2 (6 bases). Trimming left V 0 bases short and J 5 bases short, with 8 bases between. CDR3 length: 13 residues. Germline lookup yields CDR1 SEHNR and CDR2 FQNEAQ (reference sequence). CDR3 DNA sequence: TGTGCCAGCAGCTTAGCGGGGAGGAACGAGCAGTACTTC. Its translation: CASSLAGRNEQYF.

The chain carries TRBV4-1 and TRBJ1-6, with TRBD1 matching over 8 bases. CDR3 length: 16 amino acids. Germline V lookup: CDR1 MGHRA, CDR2 YSYEKL. V shed 5 bases, J shed 8 bases, and the junction held 11 bases outside the gene matches. The CDR3 DNA sequence: TGCGCCAGCAGCACCGTTGTGGGACAGGCCGATTCACCCCTCCACTTT. Protein: CASSTVVGQADSPLHF.

This clonotype was observed many times. The chain is built from TRBV5-1 and TRBJ2-1; 8 bases line up with TRBD2. Trimming took 3 bases from V and 9 from J; bases not matched to a gene: 11. The germline V gene has CDR1 SGHRS and CDR2 YFSETQ. The CDR3 consists of 15 residues. CDR3 loop: CASSSGTSFGSEQFF. Written as DNA, the CDR3 is TGCGCCAGCAGCTCAGGGACTAGTTTTGGAAGTGAGCAGTTCTTC.

This clonotype has only a few counts. This chain joins TRBV9 and TRBJ1-1; D is undetermined. V lost 2 bases, J lost 1 base, and 9 bases lay in between. There are 14 residues in the CDR3. Germline loops: CDR1 SGDLS, CDR2 YYNGEE. The CDR3 reads CASSVASSNTEAFF. The CDR3 region has the DNA TGTGCCAGCAGCGTCGCTAGTTCGAACACTGAAGCTTTCTTT.

This clonotype came up many times. The chain couples TRBV29-1 to TRBJ2-3, with TRBD1 matching 10 bases. V lost 4 bases, J lost 5 bases, and 6 bases stayed unmatched. This CDR3 region has 14 residues. CDR1 is SQVTM, CDR2 ANQGSEA, per germline. CDR3 sequence reads: CSVVDRGQGDTQYF. DNA for the CDR3: TGCAGCGTTGTAGACAGGGGGCAAGGAGATACGCAGTATTTT.